The clone carrying this T cell receptor (beta chain) was counted a few times. The V gene's germline CDR1 is SEHNR and CDR2 FQNEAQ (reference sequence). The ends were cut back, 5 bases at V and 2 bases at J, with 13 bases in the middle. This CDR3 has 15 residues. These data are taken from a study of PD-1 blockade in mismatch repair-deficient tumors. For the study at large: Enrolled 2013-2016, patients had progressing, pretreated mismatch repair-deficient cancers of approximately 13 types.

Measured with immunoSEQ multiplex PCR; TCRdb has only the in-frame clones, and not every one. The repertoire holds just under 65,000 clones, with approximately 89% as singletons. PCR or immunohistochemistry showed mismatch repair deficiency in every enrolled patient. The V and J genes are TRBV7-9 and TRBJ2-4; a possible D gene is TRBD2 (6 bases). This TCR derives from an adult with mismatch repair-deficient cancer. The sequences come from peripheral blood, collected 52 weeks after starting pembrolizumab. The CDR3 here is CASSPTGGTKNIQYF. Written as DNA, the CDR3 is TGTGCCAGCAGCCCCACCGGGGGTACCAAAAACATTCAGTACTTC.